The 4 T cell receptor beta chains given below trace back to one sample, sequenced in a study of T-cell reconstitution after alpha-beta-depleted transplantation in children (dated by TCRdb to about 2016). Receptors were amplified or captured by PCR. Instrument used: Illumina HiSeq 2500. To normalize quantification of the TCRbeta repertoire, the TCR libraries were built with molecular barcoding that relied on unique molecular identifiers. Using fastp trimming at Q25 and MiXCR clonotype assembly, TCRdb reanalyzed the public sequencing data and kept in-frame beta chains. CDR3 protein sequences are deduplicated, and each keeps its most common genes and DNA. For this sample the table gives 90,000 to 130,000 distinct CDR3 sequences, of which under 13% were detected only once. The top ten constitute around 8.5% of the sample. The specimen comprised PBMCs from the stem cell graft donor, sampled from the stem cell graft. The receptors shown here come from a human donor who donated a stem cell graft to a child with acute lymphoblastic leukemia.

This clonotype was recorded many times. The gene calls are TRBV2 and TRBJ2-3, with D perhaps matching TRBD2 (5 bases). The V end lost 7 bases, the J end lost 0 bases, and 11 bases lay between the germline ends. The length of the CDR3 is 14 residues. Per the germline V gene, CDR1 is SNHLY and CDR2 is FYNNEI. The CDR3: CASISVLSTDTQYF. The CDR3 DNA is TGTGCCAGCATTAGCGTGCTAAGCACAGATACGCAGTATTTT.

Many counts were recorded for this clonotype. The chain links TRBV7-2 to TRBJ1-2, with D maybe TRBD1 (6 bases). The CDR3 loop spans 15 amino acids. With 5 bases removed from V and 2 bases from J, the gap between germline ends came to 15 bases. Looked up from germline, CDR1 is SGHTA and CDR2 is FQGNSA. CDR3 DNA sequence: TGTGCCAGCAGCCACGAGGGGGGCAGGAACTATGGCTACACCTTC. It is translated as CASSHEGGRNYGYTF.

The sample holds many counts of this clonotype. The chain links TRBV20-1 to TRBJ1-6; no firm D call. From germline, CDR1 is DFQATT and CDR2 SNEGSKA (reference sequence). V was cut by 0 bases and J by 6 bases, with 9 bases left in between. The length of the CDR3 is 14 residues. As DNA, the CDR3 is TGCAGTGCTAGAGATCTAGGGAGTAATTCACCCCTCCACTTT. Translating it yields CSARDLGSNSPLHF.

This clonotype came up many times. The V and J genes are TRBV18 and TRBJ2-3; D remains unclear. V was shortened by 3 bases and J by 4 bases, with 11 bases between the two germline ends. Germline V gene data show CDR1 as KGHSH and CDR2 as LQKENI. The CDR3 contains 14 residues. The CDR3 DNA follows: TGTGCCAGCTCACCCACTTATTTACCAGATACGCAGTATTTT. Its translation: CASSPTYLPDTQYF. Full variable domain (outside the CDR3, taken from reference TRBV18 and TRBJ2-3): NAGVMQNPRHLVRRRGQEARLRCSPMKGHSHVYWYRQLPEEGLKFMVYLQKENIIDESGMPKERFSAEFPKEGPSILRIQQVVRGDSAAYFCASSPTYLPDTQYFGPGTRLTVL.